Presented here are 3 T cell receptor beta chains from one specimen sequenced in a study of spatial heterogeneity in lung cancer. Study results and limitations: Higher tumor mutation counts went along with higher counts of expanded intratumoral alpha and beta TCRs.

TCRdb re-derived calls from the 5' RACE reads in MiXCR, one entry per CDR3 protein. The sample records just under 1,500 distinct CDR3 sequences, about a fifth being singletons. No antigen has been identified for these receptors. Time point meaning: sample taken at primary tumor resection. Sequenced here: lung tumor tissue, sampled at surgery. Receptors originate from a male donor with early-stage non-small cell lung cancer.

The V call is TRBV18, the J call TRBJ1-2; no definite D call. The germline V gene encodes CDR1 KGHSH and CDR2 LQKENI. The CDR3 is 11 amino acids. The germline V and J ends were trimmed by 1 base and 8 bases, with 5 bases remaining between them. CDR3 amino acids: CASSPREGYTF. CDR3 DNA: TGTGCCAGCTCACCACGAGAGGGCTACACCTTC. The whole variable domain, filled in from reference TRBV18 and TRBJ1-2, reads NAGVMQNPRHLVRRRGQEARLRCSPMKGHSHVYWYRQLPEEGLKFMVYLQKENIIDESGMPKERFSAEFPKEGPSILRIQQVVRGDSAAYFCASSPREGYTFGSGTRLTVV.

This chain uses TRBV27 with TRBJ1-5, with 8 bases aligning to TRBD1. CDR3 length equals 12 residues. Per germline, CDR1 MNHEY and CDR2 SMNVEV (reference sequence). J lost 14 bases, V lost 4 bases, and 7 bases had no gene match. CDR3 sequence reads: CASSSYRGVEHF. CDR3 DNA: TGTGCCAGCAGTTCCTACAGGGGGGTAGAGCATTTT.

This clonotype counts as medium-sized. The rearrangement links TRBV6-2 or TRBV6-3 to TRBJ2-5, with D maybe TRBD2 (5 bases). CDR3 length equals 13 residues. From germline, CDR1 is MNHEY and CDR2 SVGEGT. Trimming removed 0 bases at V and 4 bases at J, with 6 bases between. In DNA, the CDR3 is TGTGCCAGCAGTTACTCGAGCGGAGAGACCCAGTACTTC. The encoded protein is CASSYSSGETQYF.